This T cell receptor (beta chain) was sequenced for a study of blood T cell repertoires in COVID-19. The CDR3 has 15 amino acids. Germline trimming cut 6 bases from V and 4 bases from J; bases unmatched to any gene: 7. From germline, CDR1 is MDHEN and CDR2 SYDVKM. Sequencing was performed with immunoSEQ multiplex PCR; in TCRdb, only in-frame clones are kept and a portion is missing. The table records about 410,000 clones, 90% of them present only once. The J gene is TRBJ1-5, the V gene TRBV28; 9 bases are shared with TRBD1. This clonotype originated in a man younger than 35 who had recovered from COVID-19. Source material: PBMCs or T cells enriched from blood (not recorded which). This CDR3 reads CASSPTGGSNQPQHF. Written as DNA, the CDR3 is TGTGCCAGCAGCCCAACAGGGGGCTCGAATCAGCCCCAGCATTTT. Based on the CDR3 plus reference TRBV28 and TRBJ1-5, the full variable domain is DVKVTQSSRYLVKRTGEKVFLECVQDMDHENMFWYRQDPGLGLRLIYFSYDVKMKEKGDIPEGYSVSREKKERFSLILESASTNQTSMYLCASSPTGGSNQPQHFGDGTRLSIL.